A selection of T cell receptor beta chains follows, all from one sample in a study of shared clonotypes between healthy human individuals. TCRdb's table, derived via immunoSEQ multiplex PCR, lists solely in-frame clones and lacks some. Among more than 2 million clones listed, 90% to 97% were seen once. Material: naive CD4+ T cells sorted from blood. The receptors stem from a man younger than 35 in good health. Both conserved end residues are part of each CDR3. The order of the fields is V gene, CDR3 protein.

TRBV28 CASSNVEASGGAEDTQYF
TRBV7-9 CASSLSYASAEQFF
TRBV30 CAWSESNEQYF
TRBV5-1 CASSLAGEYSYEQYF
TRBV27 CASSRTGRFGEKLFF
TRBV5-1 CASSAYSTDTQYF
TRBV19 CASSTAASNIDTQYF
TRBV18 CASSEGHPYEQYF
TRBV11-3 CASSSKLAGGLNEQFF
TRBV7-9 CACGVQETQYF
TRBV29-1 CSAGQANTEAFF
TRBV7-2 CASSSRTSGGVETQYF
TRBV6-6 CASSPRDRGIYEQYF
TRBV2 CASSGQVSNTEAFF
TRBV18 CASSPTTGGNQPQHF
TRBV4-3 CASSHSGTSGISGELFF
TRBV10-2 CASLRSGLHYGYTF
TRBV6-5 CASRGTRMNTEAFF
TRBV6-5 CASSQGVRVSPLHF
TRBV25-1 CASSESRGATNEKLFF
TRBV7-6 CASSLGTSRFGEQYF
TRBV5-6 CASSRDRTYGYTF
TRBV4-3 CASSQDYREYEQFF
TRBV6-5 CASRGTVLTEAFF
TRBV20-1 CSARLAETQYF
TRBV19 CASSIKAQGVFEQYF
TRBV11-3 CASSSGENTGELFF
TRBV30 CAWSSGPLFTDTQYF
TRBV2 CASSERGVGQPQHF
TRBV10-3 CAISEQGRSSPLHF
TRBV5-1 CASSFDSGSGTQYF
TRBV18 CASSHGTPGELFF
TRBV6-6 CASSGRTADSPLHF
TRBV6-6 CASSYPGQGGSETQYF
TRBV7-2 CASSLGTGGSYGYTF
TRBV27 CASKPLAGVGPYNEQFF
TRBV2 CASSGTGDYQPQHF
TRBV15 CATSRGVDKNTEAFF
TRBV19 CAASGEINYGYTF
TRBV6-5 CASRVNQGANTEAFF
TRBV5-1 CASSLAPPTDTQYF
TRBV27 CASSPPNSPLHF
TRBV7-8 CASSQTPGGIDTQYF
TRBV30 CAWKENTEAFF
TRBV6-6 CASSPRGQQSYEQYF
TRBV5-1 CASSYGLAGGTDTQYF
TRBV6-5 CASSRAGTSYEQYF
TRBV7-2 CASSWDRASPQHF
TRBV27 CATFPLAGGQGGELFF
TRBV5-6 CASSLAGGKLFF
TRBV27 CASRSEGDPNTEAFF
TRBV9 CASSVGGSGNTEAFF
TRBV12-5 CASGPGVGGTVETQYF
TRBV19 CATTTGSRGSYEQYF
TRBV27 CASSLSGPSGYGYTF